These 16 T cell receptor beta chains came from one sample sequenced in a study of T cells in Graves' hyperthyroidism and ophthalmopathy (dated by TCRdb to between 2018 and 2021). Libraries were built with multiplex PCR. The instrument was an Illumina HiSeq 2000. TCR beta CDR3 regions were amplified from RNA transcripts. For the first round of RT-PCR on the TCR CDR3, the HTBI primer set was used together with the Qiagen OneStep RT-PCR kit. In-frame beta chains were kept once TCRdb had trimmed the public reads at Q25 with fastp and called clones with MiXCR. When rows share a CDR3 protein, they turn into one entry using the most common DNA and genes. The sample includes fewer than 750,000 distinct CDR3 sequences, with about 14% observed a single time. The ten biggest clones cover around 12% of the sample. Sequenced sample: blood. The receptor set was obtained from a woman aged 45-60 years with Graves' ophthalmopathy.

Worth noting for this clonotype: At one end, the junction sequence differs from germline, possibly due to a read error. The chain links TRBV6-5 to TRBJ2-3; 8 bases are shared with TRBD2. This CDR3 contains 18 residues. Germline V gene data show CDR1 as MNHEY and CDR2 as SVGAGI. The CDR3 reads CVSSSLKAGVRRTDTQYF. Written as DNA, the CDR3 is TGTGTCAGCAGTTCCCTTAAAGCGGGAGTGAGGCGCACAGATACGCAGTATTTT.

This clonotype was seen only a few times. J is TRBJ2-1 and V is TRBV7-3; D is perhaps TRBD1 or TRBD2 (6 bases each). CDR1 and CDR2 (germline): SGHTA, FQGTGA. The CDR3 length is 17 residues. V was pared by 1 base and J by 7 bases, with 20 bases between. CDR3 bases: TGTGCCAGCAGCTTAAAGGGCTGGGGGGCTTTGGGAAATGAGCAGTTCTTC. Translating gives CASSLKGWGALGNEQFF. The full variable domain, in which reference TRBV7-3 and TRBJ2-1 provide the parts outside the CDR3, is GAGVSQTPSNKVTEKGKYVELRCDPISGHTALYWYRQSLGQGPEFLIYFQGTGAADDSGLPNDRFFAVRPEGSVSTLKIQRTERGDSAVYLCASSLKGWGALGNEQFFGPGTRLTVL.

The chain uses TRBV15 and TRBJ1-5; perhaps TRBD1 as D (6 bases). The CDR3 has 15 amino acids. The germline V gene encodes CDR1 LNHNV and CDR2 YYDKDF (reference sequence). The V end lost 7 bases, the J end lost 8 bases, and 21 bases lay between the germline ends. CDR3 sequence reads: CATTPGGPGAKPQHF. DNA of the CDR3: TGTGCCACCACACCGGGGGGGCCGGGGGCGAAGCCCCAGCATTTT. Variable domain in full (rest from reference TRBV15 and TRBJ1-5): DAMVIQNPRYQVTQFGKPVTLSCSQTLNHNVMYWYQQKSSQAPKLLFHYYDKDFNNEADTPDNFQSRRPNTSFCFLDIRSPGLGDTAMYLCATTPGGPGAKPQHFGDGTRLSIL.

This clonotype showed up many times. The chain combines TRBV28 with TRBJ1-5; tentative D call: TRBD1 (5 bases). V shed 2 bases and J shed 4 bases, with 15 bases lying between them. The CDR3 spans 16 residues. Germline CDR1 reads MDHEN; CDR2 reads SYDVKM. This chain's CDR3 is CASSLTQGGRNQPQHF. CDR3 DNA sequence: TGTGCCAGCAGTTTAACGCAGGGAGGTCGGAATCAGCCCCAGCATTTT.

This clonotype was observed many times. This rearrangement joins TRBV7-9 to TRBJ1-3, with D perhaps TRBD1 (5 bases). CDR1 is SEHNR and CDR2 is FQNEAQ in the germline V gene (reference sequence). The CDR3 loop spans 14 amino acids. Deletions cut 8 bases from V and 0 bases from J, with 11 bases between. The CDR3 nucleotides read TGTGCCAGCGAGGGGTACAGCTCTGGAAACACCATATATTTT. Translated: CASEGYSSGNTIYF.

Remarks on this clonotype: Given a much more abundant clone one base away, this may be a read error. V and J are TRBV5-1 and TRBJ2-5; D might be TRBD1 (6 bases). This CDR3 is 14 amino acids long. V lost 3 bases, J lost 7 bases, and 16 bases lay in between. Germline V gene data show CDR1 as SGHRS and CDR2 as YFSETQ. The DNA of the CDR3 is TGCGCCAGCAGCTCTCCACAGGGATTGGGGACCCAGTACTTC. This encodes CASSSPQGLGTQYF.

In its sample, this clonotype was seen many times. The V gene is TRBV20-1, the J gene TRBJ2-3, with TRBD2 matching over 12 bases. The germline V gene has CDR1 DFQATT and CDR2 SNEGSKA (reference sequence). With 1 base clipped from V and 0 bases from J, the junction kept 2 bases outside the gene matches. The CDR3 extends over 16 amino acids. Here the CDR3 reads CSARGLAGVSTDTQYF. The CDR3 nucleotides are TGCAGTGCTAGAGGACTAGCGGGAGTCAGCACAGATACGCAGTATTTT.

This clonotype was recorded many times. The genes are TRBV28 and TRBJ2-7, with D tentatively TRBD2 (5 bases). V lost 1 base to trimming and J lost 3 bases, with 10 bases between them. The germline gives CDR1 MDHEN, CDR2 SYDVKM. The CDR3 contains 14 residues. DNA for the CDR3: TGTGCCAGCAGTTTATCGCCGGGAATCTACGAGCAGTACTTC. Translation: CASSLSPGIYEQYF.

The rearrangement uses TRBV4-3 and TRBJ1-1, with a tentative D call TRBD1 (6 bases). Germline CDR1 reads LGHNA; CDR2 reads YSLEER. This CDR3 has 16 residues. The V end lost 0 bases, the J end lost 7 bases, and 18 bases lay between the germline ends. CDR3 in amino acids: CASSQDAWTASYEAFF. CDR3 coding DNA: TGCGCCAGCAGCCAAGATGCGTGGACAGCTAGTTATGAAGCTTTCTTT.

This clonotype was seen at least ten times. The chain couples TRBV7-2 to TRBJ2-7; 9 bases line up with TRBD2. This CDR3 comprises 14 residues. Germline V CDR1 and CDR2: SGHTA, FQGNSA. J was trimmed by 5 bases and V by 6 bases; bases with no gene match: 8. In DNA, the CDR3 is TGTGCCAGCAGACGAGTGGGCGGGAGGGACGAGCAGTACTTC. Its translation is CASRRVGGRDEQYF.

This clonotype was counted many times. The V call is TRBV11-3, the J call TRBJ2-5, with D unclear. Germline V lookup: CDR1 SGHNT, CDR2 YENEEA. The CDR3 has 16 residues. The V end was cut by 1 base, the J end by 1 base, with 13 bases between. CDR3 sequence: CASSLVLSAIQETQYF. DNA of the CDR3: TGTGCCAGCAGCTTAGTTCTCAGCGCAATCCAAGAGACCCAGTACTTC.

In this sample, this clonotype turned up many times. The chain links TRBV29-1 to TRBJ2-5; 8 bases are a match to TRBD2. Germline V gene lookup returns CDR1 SQVTM and CDR2 ANQGSEA. The CDR3 spans 13 residues. Losses at the gene ends were 7 bases for V and 2 bases for J; bases not matched to a gene: 6. The CDR3 is CSAERERQETQYF. The CDR3, as DNA: TGCAGCGCTGAGCGGGAGAGGCAAGAGACCCAGTACTTC.

Concerning this clonotype itself: A read error may explain this, as a much larger clone is one base away. The V call is TRBV14, the J call TRBJ2-7; no firm D call. V was shortened by 4 bases and J by 1 base, with 14 bases between the two germline ends. In germline, CDR1 is SGHDN, CDR2 FVKESK. This CDR3 contains 15 residues. The CDR3 loop reads CASSLGIGKSYEQYF. The CDR3 DNA is TGTGCCAGCAGCCTAGGAATAGGGAAATCCTACGAGCAGTACTTC.

This chain links TRBV7-8 with TRBJ1-1, with a tentative D call TRBD1 (5 bases). The germline V and J ends were trimmed by 5 bases and 4 bases, with 14 bases remaining between them. Germline lookup yields CDR1 SGHVS and CDR2 FQNEAQ. The CDR3 runs 14 residues. Here the CDR3 DNA reads TGTGCCAGCAGCGCCCAAGGGGCGGGCACTGAAGCTTTCTTT. Translation gives CASSAQGAGTEAFF.

This clonotype was seen only once. This chain connects TRBV11-3 to TRBJ1-2, with 7 bases that match TRBD1. Germline V gene sequence: CDR1 SGHNT, CDR2 YENEEA. V gave up 0 bases and J gave up 6 bases; unmatched junction bases: 19. The CDR3 is 19 amino acids. Written as DNA, the CDR3 is TGTGCCAGCAGCTTAGATACGGGCTATTCTGGACAGGACCCGGATGGCTACACCTTC. Encoded protein: CASSLDTGYSGQDPDGYTF.

This clonotype was seen ten or more times. J is TRBJ2-7 and V is TRBV29-1; D is unresolved. This CDR3 region has 12 residues. V dropped 4 bases and J dropped 0 bases, with 7 bases sitting between them. CDR1 is SQVTM, CDR2 ANQGSEA, per germline. In DNA form, the CDR3 reads TGCAGCGTTGGGGCCAGCTCCTACGAGCAGTACTTC. Protein product: CSVGASSYEQYF.